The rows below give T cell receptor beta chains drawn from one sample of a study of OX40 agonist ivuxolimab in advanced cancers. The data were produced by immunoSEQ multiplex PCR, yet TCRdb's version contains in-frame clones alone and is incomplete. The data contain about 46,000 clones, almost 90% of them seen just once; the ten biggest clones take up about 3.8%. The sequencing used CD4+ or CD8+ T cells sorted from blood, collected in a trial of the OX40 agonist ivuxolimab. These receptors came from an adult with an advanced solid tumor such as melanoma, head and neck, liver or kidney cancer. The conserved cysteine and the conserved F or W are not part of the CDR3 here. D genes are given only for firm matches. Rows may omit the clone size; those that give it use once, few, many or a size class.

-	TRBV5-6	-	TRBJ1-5	ASSLGPTGNQPQH
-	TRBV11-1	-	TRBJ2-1	ASREVDNEQF
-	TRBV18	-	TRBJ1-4	ASSPRATNEKLF
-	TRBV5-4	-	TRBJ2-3	ASSGVERTDTQY
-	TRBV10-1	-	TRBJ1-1	ASSELPGPGGTEAF
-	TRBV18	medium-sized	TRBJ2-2	ASSQGQAGELF
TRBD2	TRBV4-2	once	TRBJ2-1	ASSQDLTSGVYNEQF
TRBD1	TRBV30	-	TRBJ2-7	AWRDRGLYEQY
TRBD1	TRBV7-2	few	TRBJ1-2	ASSRLQGGYGYT
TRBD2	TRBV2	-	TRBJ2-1	ASSEKGLASNEQF
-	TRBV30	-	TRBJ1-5	AWSVGQRNQPQH
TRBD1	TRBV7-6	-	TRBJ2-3	ASSLPGQHTDTQY
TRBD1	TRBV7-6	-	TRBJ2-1	ASSHPGQGDEQF
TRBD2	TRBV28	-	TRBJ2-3	ASSPSNRGGKNTQY
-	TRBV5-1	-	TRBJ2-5	ASSLAQLETQY
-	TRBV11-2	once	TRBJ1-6	ASSPRRTSNSPLH
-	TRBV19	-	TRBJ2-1	ASSIRGHGYEQF
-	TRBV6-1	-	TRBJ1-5	ASSERAGNQPQH
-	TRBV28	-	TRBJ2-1	ASSSQGTPNNEQF
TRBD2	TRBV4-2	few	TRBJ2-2	ASSQVWREGGELF
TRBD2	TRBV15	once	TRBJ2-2	ATSRDRLAGAGELF
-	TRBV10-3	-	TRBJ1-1	AISESDTEAF
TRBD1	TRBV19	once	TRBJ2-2	ASRLGTGNTGELF
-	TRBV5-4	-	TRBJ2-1	ASSFGPSDEQF
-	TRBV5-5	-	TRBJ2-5	ASSLQETQY
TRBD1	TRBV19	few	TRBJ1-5	ASSILPGQPNQPQH
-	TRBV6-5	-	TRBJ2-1	ASSYSGRQF
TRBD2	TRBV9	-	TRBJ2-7	ASSVTQTSGAYEQY
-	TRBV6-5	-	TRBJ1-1	ASSYLQGMAF
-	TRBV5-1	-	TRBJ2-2	ASSLGSGTNTGELF
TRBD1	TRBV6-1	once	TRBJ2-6	ASVGQGPGANVLT
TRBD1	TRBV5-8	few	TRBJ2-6	ASRKTGAGANVLT
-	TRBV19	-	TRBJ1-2	ASSITPPGTHGYT
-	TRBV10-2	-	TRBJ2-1	ASSDMSSYNEQF
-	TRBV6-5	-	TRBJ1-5	ASSKGPTNQPQH
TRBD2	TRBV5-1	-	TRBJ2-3	ASSLGTSGEYTQY
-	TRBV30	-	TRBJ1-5	AWSLPLPYSNQPQH